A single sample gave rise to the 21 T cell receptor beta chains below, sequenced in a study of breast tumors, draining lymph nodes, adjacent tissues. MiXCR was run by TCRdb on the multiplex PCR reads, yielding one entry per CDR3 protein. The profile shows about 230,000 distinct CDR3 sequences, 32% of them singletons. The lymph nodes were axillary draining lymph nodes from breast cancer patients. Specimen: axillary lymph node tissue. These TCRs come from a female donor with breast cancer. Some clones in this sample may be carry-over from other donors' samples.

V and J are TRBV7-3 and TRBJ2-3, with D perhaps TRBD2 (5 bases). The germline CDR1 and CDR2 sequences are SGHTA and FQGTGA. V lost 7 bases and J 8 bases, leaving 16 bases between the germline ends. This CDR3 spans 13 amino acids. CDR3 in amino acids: CASTKGLEGTQYF. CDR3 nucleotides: TGTGCCAGCACGAAAGGCCTTGAGGGTACGCAGTATTTT.

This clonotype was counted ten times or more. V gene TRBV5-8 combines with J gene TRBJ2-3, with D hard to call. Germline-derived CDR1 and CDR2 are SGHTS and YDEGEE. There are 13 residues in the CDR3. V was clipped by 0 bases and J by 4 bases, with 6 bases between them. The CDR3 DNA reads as TGTGCCAGCAGCTTGGAGGCGGCAGATACGCAGTATTTT. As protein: CASSLEAADTQYF.

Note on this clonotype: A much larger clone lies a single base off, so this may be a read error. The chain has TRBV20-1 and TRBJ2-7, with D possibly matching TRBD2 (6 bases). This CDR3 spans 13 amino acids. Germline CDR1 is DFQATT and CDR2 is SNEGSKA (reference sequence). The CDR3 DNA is TGCAGTGCTAGCCGAAGGGGACTCTACGCGCAGTACTTC. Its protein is CSASRRGLYAQYF.

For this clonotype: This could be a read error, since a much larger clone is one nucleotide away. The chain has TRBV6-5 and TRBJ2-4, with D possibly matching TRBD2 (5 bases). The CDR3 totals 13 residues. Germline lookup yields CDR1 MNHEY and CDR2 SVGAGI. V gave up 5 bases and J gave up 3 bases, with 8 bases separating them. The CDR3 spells CASSPGIKNIQYF. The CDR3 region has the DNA TGTGCCAGCAGTCCGGGGATCAAAAACATTCAGTACTTC.

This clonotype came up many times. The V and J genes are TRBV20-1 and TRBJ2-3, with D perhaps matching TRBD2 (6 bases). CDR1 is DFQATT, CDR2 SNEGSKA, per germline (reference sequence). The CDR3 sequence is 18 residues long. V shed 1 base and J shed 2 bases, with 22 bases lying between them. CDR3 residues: CSARGSGKGLASTDTQYF. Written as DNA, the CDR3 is TGCAGTGCTAGAGGAAGTGGCAAGGGGCTAGCGTCCACAGATACGCAGTATTTT.

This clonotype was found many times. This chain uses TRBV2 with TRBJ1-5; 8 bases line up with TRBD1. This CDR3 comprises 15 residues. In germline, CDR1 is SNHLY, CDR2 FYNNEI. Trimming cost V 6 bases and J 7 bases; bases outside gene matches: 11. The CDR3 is CASSVDRVEGQPQHF. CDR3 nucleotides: TGTGCCAGCAGCGTGGACAGGGTAGAAGGCCAGCCCCAGCATTTT.

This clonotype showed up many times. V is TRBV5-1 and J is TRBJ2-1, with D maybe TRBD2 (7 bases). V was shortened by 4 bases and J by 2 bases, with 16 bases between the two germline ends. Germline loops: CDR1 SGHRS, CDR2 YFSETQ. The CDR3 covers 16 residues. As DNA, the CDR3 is TGCGCCAGCAGCCTGGGGGGGGGGCCCACCTACAATGAGCAGTTCTTC. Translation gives CASSLGGGPTYNEQFF.

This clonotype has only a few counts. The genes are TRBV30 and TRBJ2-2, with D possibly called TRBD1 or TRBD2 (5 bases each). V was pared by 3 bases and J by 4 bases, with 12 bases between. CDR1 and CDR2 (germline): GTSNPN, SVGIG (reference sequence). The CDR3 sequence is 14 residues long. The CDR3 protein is CAWRGGGATGELFF. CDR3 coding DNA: TGTGCCTGGAGAGGAGGTGGGGCCACCGGGGAGCTGTTTTTT.

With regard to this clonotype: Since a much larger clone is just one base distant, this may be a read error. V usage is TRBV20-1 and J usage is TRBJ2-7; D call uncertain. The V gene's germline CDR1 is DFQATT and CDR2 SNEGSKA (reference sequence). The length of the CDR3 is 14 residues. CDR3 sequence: CSARTPLLSSEQYF. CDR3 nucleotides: TGCAGTGCCCGGACGCCCCTCCTTTCCTCCGAGCAGTACTTC.

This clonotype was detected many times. The CDR3 sequence: CSARRGQGAWETQYF. CDR3 coding DNA: TGCAGTGCACGACGGGGACAGGGGGCTTGGGAGACCCAGTACTTC. This chain uses TRBV20-1 with TRBJ2-5; 12 bases line up with TRBD1. Looked up from germline, CDR1 is DFQATT and CDR2 is SNEGSKA (reference sequence). This CDR3 is built from 15 residues. The V segment lost 6 bases and the J segment 5 bases; nucleotides outside the gene matches: 10.

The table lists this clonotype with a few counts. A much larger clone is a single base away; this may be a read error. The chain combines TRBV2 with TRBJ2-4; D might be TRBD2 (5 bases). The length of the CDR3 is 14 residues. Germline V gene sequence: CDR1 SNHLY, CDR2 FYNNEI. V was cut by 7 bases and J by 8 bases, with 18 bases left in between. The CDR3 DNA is TGTGCCAGCATGCCGGGAAGGCCTTTAGACATTCAGTACTTC. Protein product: CASMPGRPLDIQYF.

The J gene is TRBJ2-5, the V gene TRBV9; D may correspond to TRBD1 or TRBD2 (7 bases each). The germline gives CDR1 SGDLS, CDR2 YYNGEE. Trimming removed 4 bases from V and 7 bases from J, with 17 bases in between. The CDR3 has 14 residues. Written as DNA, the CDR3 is TGTGCCAGCAGCCTTGAGACAGGGAGGGTGACCCAGTACTTC. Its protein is CASSLETGRVTQYF. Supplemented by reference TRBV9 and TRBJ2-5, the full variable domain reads DSGVTQTPKHLITATGQRVTLRCSPRSGDLSVYWYQQSLDQGLQFLIQYYNGEERAKGNILERFSAQQFPDLHSELNLSSLELGDSALYFCASSLETGRVTQYFGPGTRLLVL.

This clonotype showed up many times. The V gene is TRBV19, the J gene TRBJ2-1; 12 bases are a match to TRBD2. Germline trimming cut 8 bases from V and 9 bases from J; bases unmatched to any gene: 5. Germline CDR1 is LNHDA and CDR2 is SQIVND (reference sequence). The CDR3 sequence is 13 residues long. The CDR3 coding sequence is TGTGCCAGTCTAGCGGGAGGGCCGGGTGAGCAGTTCTTC. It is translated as CASLAGGPGEQFF.

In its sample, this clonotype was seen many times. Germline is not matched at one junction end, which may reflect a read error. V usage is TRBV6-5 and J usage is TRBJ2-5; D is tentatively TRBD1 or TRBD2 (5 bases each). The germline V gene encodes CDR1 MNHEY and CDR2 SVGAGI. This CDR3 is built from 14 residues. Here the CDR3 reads CASSHSGRGGGQYF. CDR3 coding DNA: TGTGCCAGCAGTCACTCGGGCCGGGGTGGGGGCCAGTACTTC.

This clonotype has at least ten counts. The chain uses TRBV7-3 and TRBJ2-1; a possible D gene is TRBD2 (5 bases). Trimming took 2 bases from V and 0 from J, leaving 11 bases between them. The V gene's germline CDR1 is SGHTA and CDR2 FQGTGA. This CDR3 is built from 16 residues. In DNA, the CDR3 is TGTGCCAGCAGCTTATTAGCGACGAGCTCCTACAATGAGCAGTTCTTC. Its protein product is CASSLLATSSYNEQFF.

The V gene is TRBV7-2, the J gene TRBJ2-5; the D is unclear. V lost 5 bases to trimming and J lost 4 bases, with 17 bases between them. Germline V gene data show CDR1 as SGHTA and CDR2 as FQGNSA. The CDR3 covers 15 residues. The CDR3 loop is CASSHGPIWAETQYF. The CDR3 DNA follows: TGTGCCAGCAGCCATGGGCCTATATGGGCAGAGACCCAGTACTTC.

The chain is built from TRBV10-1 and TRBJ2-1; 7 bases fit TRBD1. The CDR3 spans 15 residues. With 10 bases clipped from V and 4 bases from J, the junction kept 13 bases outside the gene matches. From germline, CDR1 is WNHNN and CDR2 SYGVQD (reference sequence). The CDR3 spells CAIYAGTVGYNEQFF. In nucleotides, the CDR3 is TGCGCCATCTATGCCGGGACAGTAGGGTACAATGAGCAGTTCTTC.

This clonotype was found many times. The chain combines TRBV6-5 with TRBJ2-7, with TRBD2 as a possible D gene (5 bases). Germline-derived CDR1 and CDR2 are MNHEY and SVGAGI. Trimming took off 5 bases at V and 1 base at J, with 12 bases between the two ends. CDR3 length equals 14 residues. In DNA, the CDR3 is TGTGCCAGCAGTCACGCGACGGGATCCTACGAGCAGTACTTC. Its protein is CASSHATGSYEQYF.

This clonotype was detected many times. The CDR3 bases are TGTGCAAGGACTAGTTTAGCCCTCCCCTATTACAATGAGCAGTTCTTC. It encodes CARTSLALPYYNEQFF. The chain is built from TRBV12-3 or TRBV12-4 and TRBJ2-1; TRBD2 matches at 7 bases. The CDR3 has 16 amino acids.

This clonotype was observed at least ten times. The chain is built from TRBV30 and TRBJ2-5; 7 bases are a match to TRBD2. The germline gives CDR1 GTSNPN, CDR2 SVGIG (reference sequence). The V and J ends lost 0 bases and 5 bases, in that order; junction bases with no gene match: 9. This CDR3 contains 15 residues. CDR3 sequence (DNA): TGTGCCTGGAGTGTGGGGGAGGGAGGAGGGGAGACCCAGTACTTC. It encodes CAWSVGEGGGETQYF.

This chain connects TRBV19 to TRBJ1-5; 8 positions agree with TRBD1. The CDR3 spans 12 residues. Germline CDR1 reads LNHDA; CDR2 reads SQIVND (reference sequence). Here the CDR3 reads CARGQGGQPQHF. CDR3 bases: TGTGCTAGAGGACAGGGCGGGCAGCCCCAGCATTTT.